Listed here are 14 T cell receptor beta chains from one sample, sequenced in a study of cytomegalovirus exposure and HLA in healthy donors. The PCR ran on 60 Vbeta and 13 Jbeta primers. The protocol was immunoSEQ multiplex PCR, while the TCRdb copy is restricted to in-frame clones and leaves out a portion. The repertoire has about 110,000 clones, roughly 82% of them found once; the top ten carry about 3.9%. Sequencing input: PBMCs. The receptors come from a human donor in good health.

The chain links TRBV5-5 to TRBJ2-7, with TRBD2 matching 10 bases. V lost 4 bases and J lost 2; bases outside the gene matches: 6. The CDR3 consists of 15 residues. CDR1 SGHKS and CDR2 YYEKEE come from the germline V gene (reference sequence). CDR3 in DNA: TGTGCCAGCAGCATCGGACTAGCGGCGACCTACGAGCAGTACTTC. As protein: CASSIGLAATYEQYF.

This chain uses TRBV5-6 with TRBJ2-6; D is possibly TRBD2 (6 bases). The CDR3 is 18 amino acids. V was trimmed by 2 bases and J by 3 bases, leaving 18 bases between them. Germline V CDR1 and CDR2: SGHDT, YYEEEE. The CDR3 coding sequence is TGTGCCAGCAGCTTAACGAGCGGAGGGTTCGTTGGGGCCAACGTCCTGACTTTC. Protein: CASSLTSGGFVGANVLTF.

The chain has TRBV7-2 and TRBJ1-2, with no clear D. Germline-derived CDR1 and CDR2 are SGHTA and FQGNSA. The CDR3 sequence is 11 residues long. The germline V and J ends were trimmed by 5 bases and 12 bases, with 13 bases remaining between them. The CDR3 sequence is CASSPTEVHTF. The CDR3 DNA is TGTGCCAGCAGCCCTACAGAAGTCCACACCTTC.

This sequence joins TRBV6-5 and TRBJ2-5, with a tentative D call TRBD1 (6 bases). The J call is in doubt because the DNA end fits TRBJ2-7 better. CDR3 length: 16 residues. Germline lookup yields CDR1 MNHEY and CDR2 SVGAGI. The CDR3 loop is CASSYSGRGYPYEQYF. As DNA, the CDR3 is TGTGCCAGCAGTTACTCGGGCAGGGGTTACCCCTACGAGCAGTACTTC.

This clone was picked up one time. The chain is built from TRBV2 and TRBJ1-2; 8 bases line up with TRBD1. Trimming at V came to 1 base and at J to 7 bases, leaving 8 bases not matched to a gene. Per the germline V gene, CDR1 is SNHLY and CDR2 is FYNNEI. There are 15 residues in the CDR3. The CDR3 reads CASSEGTGTFSGYTF. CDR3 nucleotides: TGTGCCAGCAGTGAAGGGACAGGGACGTTTAGTGGCTACACCTTC.

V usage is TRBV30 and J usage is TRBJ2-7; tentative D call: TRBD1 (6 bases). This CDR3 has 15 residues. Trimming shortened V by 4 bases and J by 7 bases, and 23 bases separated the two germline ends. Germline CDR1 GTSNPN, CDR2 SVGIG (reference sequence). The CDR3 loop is CAWNKLTRTGKEQYF. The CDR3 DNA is TGTGCCTGGAACAAACTTACGCGAACAGGGAAAGAGCAGTACTTC. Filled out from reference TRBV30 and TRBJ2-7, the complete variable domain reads SQTIHQWPATLVQPVGSPLSLECTVEGTSNPNLYWYRQAAGRGLQLLFYSVGIGQISSEVPQNLSASRPQDRQFILSSKKLLLSDSGFYLCAWNKLTRTGKEQYFGPGTRLTVT.

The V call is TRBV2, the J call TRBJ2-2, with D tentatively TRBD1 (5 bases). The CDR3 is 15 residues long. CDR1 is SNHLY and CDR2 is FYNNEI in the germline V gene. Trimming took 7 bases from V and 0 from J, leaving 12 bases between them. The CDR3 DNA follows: TGTGCCAGCACTGTTGGGGCGGCGAACACCGGGGAGCTGTTTTTT. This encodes CASTVGAANTGELFF.

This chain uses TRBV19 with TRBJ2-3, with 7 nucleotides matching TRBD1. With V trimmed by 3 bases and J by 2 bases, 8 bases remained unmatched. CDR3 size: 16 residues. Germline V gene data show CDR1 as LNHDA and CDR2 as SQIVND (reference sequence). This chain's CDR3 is CASSIEKTGNTDTQYF. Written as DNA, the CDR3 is TGTGCCAGTAGTATCGAAAAGACAGGGAACACAGATACGCAGTATTTT.

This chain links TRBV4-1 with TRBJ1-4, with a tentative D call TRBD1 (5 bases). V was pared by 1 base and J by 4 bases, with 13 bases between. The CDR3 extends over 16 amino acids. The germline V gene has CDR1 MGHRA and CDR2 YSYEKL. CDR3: CASSQGSPGNNEKLFF. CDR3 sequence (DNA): TGCGCCAGCAGCCAAGGGTCGCCAGGGAATAATGAAAAACTGTTTTTT.

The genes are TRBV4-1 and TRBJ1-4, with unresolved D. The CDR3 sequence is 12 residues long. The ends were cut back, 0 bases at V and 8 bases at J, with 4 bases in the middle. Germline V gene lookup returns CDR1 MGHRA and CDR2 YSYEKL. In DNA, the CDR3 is TGCGCCAGCAGCCAAGATCCAGAAAAACTGTTTTTT. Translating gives CASSQDPEKLFF.

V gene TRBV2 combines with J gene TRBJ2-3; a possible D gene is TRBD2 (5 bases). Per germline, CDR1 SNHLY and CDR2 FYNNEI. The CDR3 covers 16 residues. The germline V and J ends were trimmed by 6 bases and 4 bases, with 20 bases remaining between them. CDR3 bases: TGTGCCAGCAGCCTGCCTCCAGGACTGGGCCCAGATACGCAGTATTTT. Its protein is CASSLPPGLGPDTQYF.

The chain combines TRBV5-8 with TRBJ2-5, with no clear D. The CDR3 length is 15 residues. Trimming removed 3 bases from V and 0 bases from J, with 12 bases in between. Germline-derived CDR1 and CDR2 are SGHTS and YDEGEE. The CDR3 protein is CASSSELRYQETQYF. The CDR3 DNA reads TGTGCCAGCAGCTCCGAGCTGAGGTACCAAGAGACCCAGTACTTC.

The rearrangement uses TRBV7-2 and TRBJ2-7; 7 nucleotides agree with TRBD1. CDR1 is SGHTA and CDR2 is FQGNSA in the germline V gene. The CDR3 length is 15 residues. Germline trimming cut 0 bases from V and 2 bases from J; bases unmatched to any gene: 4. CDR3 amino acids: CASSLADRTTYEQYF. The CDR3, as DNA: TGTGCCAGCAGCTTAGCGGACAGGACAACCTACGAGCAGTACTTC.

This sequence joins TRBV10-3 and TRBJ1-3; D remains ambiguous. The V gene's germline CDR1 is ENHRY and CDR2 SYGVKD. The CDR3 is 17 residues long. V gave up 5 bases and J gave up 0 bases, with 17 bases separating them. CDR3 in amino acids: CAISPRQFRSSGNTIYF. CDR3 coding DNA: TGTGCCATCAGTCCCCGCCAGTTCCGGAGCTCTGGAAACACCATATATTTT.